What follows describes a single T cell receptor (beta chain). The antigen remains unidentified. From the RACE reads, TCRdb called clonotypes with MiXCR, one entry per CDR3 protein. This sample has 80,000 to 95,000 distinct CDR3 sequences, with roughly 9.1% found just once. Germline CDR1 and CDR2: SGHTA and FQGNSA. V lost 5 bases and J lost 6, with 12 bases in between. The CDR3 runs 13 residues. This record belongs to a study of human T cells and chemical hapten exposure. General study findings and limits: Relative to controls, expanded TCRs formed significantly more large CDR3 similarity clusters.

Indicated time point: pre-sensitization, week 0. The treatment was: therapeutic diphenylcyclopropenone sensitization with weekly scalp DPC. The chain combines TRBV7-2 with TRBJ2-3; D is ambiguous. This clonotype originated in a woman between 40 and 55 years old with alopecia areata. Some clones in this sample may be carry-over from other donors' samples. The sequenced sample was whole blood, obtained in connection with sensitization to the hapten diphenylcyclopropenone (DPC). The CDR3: CASSPLYGDTQYF. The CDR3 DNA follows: TGTGCCAGCAGCCCACTCTATGGGGATACGCAGTATTTT. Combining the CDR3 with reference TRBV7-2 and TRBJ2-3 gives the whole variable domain GAGVSQSPSNKVTEKGKDVELRCDPISGHTALYWYRQSLGQGLEFLIYFQGNSAPDKSGLPSDRFSAERTGGSVSTLTIQRTQQEDSAVYLCASSPLYGDTQYFGPGTRLTVL.